A selection of T cell receptor beta chains follows, all from one sample in a study of blood T cell repertoires in COVID-19. TCRdb's table, derived via immunoSEQ multiplex PCR, lists solely in-frame clones and lacks some. The table has 110,000 to 150,000 clones, over 70% seen once. Material: peripheral blood. Receptor source: a man aged 45-65 years with active or convalescent COVID-19. Both conserved end residues are part of each CDR3. The D gene is left open where the match is weak. Clone sizes are given selectively: once, few, many, or a class where the clone is expanded.

v_call,j_call,clone_size,d_call,cdr3_aa,cdr3_nt
TRBV7-9,TRBJ2-3,.,.,CASSTEGGGLTQYF,TGTGCCAGCAGCACTGAAGGGGGTGGCCTTACGCAGTATTTT
TRBV5-6,TRBJ2-2,many,.,CASSLGGPRRHAGELFF,TGTGCCAGCAGCTTGGGAGGGCCCCGGCGGCACGCCGGGGAGCTGTTTTTT
TRBV9,TRBJ2-7,.,TRBD1,CASSVGAGTGAYEQYF,TGTGCCAGCAGCGTTGGGGCCGGGACAGGGGCCTACGAGCAGTACTTC
TRBV5-5,TRBJ2-7,.,TRBD1,CASSSGQGANEQYF,TGTGCCAGCAGCTCCGGACAGGGGGCCAACGAGCAGTACTTC
TRBV11-3,TRBJ2-7,.,.,CASSLGLLAYNEQYF,TGTGCCAGCAGCTTAGGGCTGCTAGCCTACAACGAGCAGTACTTC
TRBV5-1,TRBJ1-6,.,.,CASSLRPNRELNSPLHF,TGCGCCAGCAGCTTGCGGCCCAACAGGGAGTTGAATTCACCCCTCCACTTT
TRBV30,TRBJ1-1,.,.,CASRGFAANTEAFF,TGTGCCTCCCGGGGTTTTGCGGCCAACACTGAAGCTTTCTTT
TRBV7-3,TRBJ2-3,.,TRBD2,CASSFLGTSGRGQYF,TGTGCCAGCAGCTTCCTCGGGACTAGCGGGAGGGGGCAGTATTTT
TRBV4-1,TRBJ1-2,once,.,CASHSWGPHGYTF,TGCGCCAGCCACTCCTGGGGCCCACATGGCTACACCTTC
TRBV24-1,TRBJ1-2,.,TRBD1,CATSETGSYGYTF,TGTGCCACCAGTGAGACAGGGTCCTATGGCTACACCTTC
TRBV28,TRBJ1-3,.,.,CASRRQSLENTIYF,TGTGCCAGCAGAAGACAGTCTCTGGAAAACACCATATATTTT